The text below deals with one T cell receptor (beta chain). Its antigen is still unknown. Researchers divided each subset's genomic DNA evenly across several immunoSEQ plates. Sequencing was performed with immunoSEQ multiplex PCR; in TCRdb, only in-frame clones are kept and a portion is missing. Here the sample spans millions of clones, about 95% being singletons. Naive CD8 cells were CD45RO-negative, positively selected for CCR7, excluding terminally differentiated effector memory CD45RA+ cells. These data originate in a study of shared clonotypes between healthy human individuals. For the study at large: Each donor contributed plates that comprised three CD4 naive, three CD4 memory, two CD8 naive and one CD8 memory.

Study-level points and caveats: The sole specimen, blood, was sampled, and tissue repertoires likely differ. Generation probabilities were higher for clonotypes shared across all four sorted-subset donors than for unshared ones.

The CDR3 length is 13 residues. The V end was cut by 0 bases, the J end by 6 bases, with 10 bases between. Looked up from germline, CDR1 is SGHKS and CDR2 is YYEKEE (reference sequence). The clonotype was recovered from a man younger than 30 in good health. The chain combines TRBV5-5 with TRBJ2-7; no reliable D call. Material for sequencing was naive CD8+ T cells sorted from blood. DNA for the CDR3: TGTGCCAGCAGCTTGGACCCAGTCCCCGAGCAGTACTTC. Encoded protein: CASSLDPVPEQYF.